The clone carrying this T cell receptor beta chain was detected only a few times. Its antigen remains unidentified. A history of autoimmune disease or systemic immunosuppression excluded patients. Germline values: CDR1 MNHNS, CDR2 SASEGT. The CDR3 is 15 residues long. The V end lost 2 bases, the J end lost 2 bases, and 13 bases lay between the germline ends. The sample is drawn from a study of OX40 agonist ivuxolimab in advanced cancers. Background on the study: Of mixed ages from about 20 to 90 and averaging around 60 years, the group was approximately 80% male. Study-level points and caveats: Nonresponders included some who also had low normalized T-cell clonal expansion.

Assay: immunoSEQ multiplex PCR; the TCRdb copy retains only in-frame clones and omits some. The sample shows 55,000 to 85,000 clones, about 90% of them seen only once. The source is an adult with an advanced solid tumor such as melanoma, head and neck, liver or kidney cancer. This chain uses TRBV6-1 with TRBJ2-7, with a possible D match to TRBD2 (6 bases). The sample in question was CD4+ or CD8+ T cells sorted from blood, obtained in a trial of the OX40 agonist ivuxolimab. Written as DNA, the CDR3 is TGTGCCAGCAGTGAATTTGGAGGGCTACCCTACGAGCAGTACTTC. It is translated as CASSEFGGLPYEQYF.